This TCR beta chain was sequenced for a study of shared clonotypes between healthy human individuals. About this clone itself: Different DNA sequences within this sample yield the same CDR3.

Healthy HIV-negative adults without recent acute infections or vaccinations served as donors. CDR1 is SGHVS, CDR2 FQNEAQ, per germline. The CDR3 spans 13 residues. Trimming pared 8 bases from V and 5 bases from J, leaving 15 bases between. 300 ng DNA, tens of thousands of T cell genomes, went into unsorted PBMC replicate PCRs. The table came from immunoSEQ multiplex PCR; TCRdb's copy has only in-frame clones and leaves some out. The sample records about 560,000 clones, around 76% being singletons. Sequenced material: PBMCs. This chain uses TRBV7-8 with TRBJ1-1, with D hard to call. The TCR sequence derives from a woman in her thirties or forties in good health. Some clones in this sample may be carry-over from other donors' samples. The CDR3: CASSPTRGTEAFF. The DNA of the CDR3 is TGTGCCAGCTCGCCTACCAGAGGGACTGAAGCTTTCTTT. The full variable domain, in which reference TRBV7-8 and TRBJ1-1 provide the parts outside the CDR3, is GAGVSQSPRYKVAKRGQDVALRCDPISGHVSLFWYQQALGQGPEFLTYFQNEAQLDKSGLPSDRFFAERPEGSVSTLKIQRTQQEDSAVYLCASSPTRGTEAFFGQGTRLTVV.